These 18 T cell receptor beta chains originate from one sample sequenced in a study of cytomegalovirus exposure and HLA in healthy donors. 13 Jbeta primers and 60 Vbeta primers were used for the PCR. Sequencing was performed with immunoSEQ multiplex PCR; in TCRdb, only in-frame clones are kept and a portion is missing. The sample yields around 110,000 clones, approximately 9.4% seen once. The specimen was PBMCs. These receptors originate from a man under 40 in good health and CMV-seronegative.

V gene TRBV7-2 combines with J gene TRBJ1-3, with no clear D. Trimming removed 1 base at V and 4 bases at J, with 11 bases between. The CDR3 sequence is 15 residues long. The germline V gene encodes CDR1 SGHTA and CDR2 FQGNSA. The CDR3, as DNA: TGTGCCAGCAGCTTAGTTTCCAGGTCAGGAAACACCATATATTTT. Translating it yields CASSLVSRSGNTIYF.

The chain couples TRBV5-6 to TRBJ2-2; D perhaps matches TRBD1 (5 bases). Germline V lookup: CDR1 SGHDT, CDR2 YYEEEE. CDR3 length: 16 residues. Trimming removed 7 bases from V and 1 base from J, with 17 bases in between. The CDR3 loop is CASQLGLTGNTGELFF. The CDR3 DNA reads TGTGCCAGCCAGCTTGGGTTAACAGGGAACACCGGGGAGCTGTTTTTT.

The genes are TRBV29-1 and TRBJ2-2; D possibly corresponds to TRBD1 (5 bases). Deletions cut 7 bases from V and 7 bases from J, with 16 bases between. Germline V gives CDR1 SQVTM, CDR2 ANQGSEA. CDR3 length: 13 residues. CDR3 sequence reads: CSGQAGSHGELFF. The DNA for the CDR3 is TGCAGCGGCCAGGCAGGGTCTCACGGGGAGCTGTTTTTT.

V and J are TRBV5-1 and TRBJ1-3; possibly TRBD1 for D (5 bases). The CDR3 extends over 15 amino acids. V was trimmed by 7 bases and J by 0 bases, leaving 14 bases between them. Germline loops: CDR1 SGHRS, CDR2 YFSETQ. The CDR3 spells CASYDSPSSGNTIYF. CDR3 coding DNA: TGCGCCAGCTATGACAGCCCCAGCTCTGGAAACACCATATATTTT.

This sequence joins TRBV10-1 and TRBJ2-7, with 8 bases aligning to TRBD1. The V gene end was trimmed by 4 bases and the J gene end by 7 bases; junction bases not matched to a gene: 9. Germline CDR1 and CDR2: WNHNN and SYGVQD (reference sequence). This CDR3 spans 14 amino acids. DNA for the CDR3: TGCGCCAGCAGTGTCCGGGACAGGCCCTCTGAGCAGTACTTC. This gives the protein CASSVRDRPSEQYF.

This chain joins TRBV7-3 and TRBJ2-5; TRBD2 is a possible D gene (5 bases). V lost 5 bases to trimming and J lost 5 bases, with 12 bases between them. The CDR3 spans 13 residues. Germline CDR1 SGHTA, CDR2 FQGTGA. The chain's CDR3 is CASSRRGLETQYF. The CDR3, as DNA: TGTGCCAGCAGCCGCCGGGGTCTGGAGACCCAGTACTTC.

This rearrangement joins TRBV19 to TRBJ2-3; maybe TRBD1 (6 bases). V lost 4 bases, J lost 8 bases, and 13 bases lay in between. Germline CDR1 and CDR2: LNHDA and SQIVND (reference sequence). The CDR3 spans 13 residues. This CDR3 reads CASSSSGARTQYF. In DNA form, the CDR3 reads TGTGCCAGTAGTAGCTCAGGGGCGCGTACGCAGTATTTT.

The V gene is TRBV6-1, the J gene TRBJ2-3; a possible D gene is TRBD2 (5 bases). V lost 2 bases to trimming and J lost 4 bases, with 19 bases between them. This CDR3 has 17 residues. CDR1 and CDR2 from the germline V gene are MNHNS and SASEGT. CDR3 DNA sequence: TGTGCCAGCAGTGAAAGGGCTAGCATGCGAATCCCAGATACGCAGTATTTT. Protein: CASSERASMRIPDTQYF.

This clone came up a few times. The chain uses TRBV5-8 and TRBJ2-7; the match to TRBD2 covers 7 bases. V shed 0 bases and J 2 bases; nucleotides not matched to a gene: 8. This CDR3 is built from 16 residues. Germline values: CDR1 SGHTS, CDR2 YDEGEE. CDR3 sequence reads: CASSLGEGRPAYEQYF. For the CDR3, the DNA is TGTGCCAGCAGCTTGGGGGAGGGGCGGCCAGCCTACGAGCAGTACTTC.

The gene calls are TRBV6-6 and TRBJ1-1, with D possibly matching TRBD1 (5 bases). Germline values: CDR1 MNHNY, CDR2 SVGAGI (reference sequence). Trimming cost V 2 bases and J 10 bases, with 11 bases left between them. There are 12 residues in the CDR3. CDR3 DNA sequence: TGTGCCAGCAGTTACCTCGGGAGGGGAGCTTTCTTT. It is translated as CASSYLGRGAFF.

This clone was counted between two and nine times. The chain is built from TRBV7-9 and TRBJ1-3, with a tentative D call TRBD1 (6 bases). This CDR3 spans 16 amino acids. V lost 4 bases and J lost 7, with 20 bases in between. Looked up from germline, CDR1 is SEHNR and CDR2 is FQNEAQ (reference sequence). Here the CDR3 reads CASSSTGSRVMNTIYF. The CDR3 DNA is TGTGCCAGCAGCTCGACAGGTTCGAGAGTAATGAACACCATATATTTT. Variable domain in full (rest from reference TRBV7-9 and TRBJ1-3): DTGVSQNPRHKITKRGQNVTFRCDPISEHNRLYWYRQTLGQGPEFLTYFQNEAQLEKSRLLSDRFSAERPKGSFSTLEIQRTEQGDSAMYLCASSSTGSRVMNTIYFGEGSWLTVV.

In its sample, this clone was seen a few times. V and J are TRBV25-1 and TRBJ1-2, with D possibly being TRBD1 (6 bases). V was cut by 2 bases and J by 4 bases, with 11 bases left in between. Germline V lookup: CDR1 MGHDK, CDR2 SYGVNS. This CDR3 region has 14 residues. The CDR3 coding sequence is TGTGCCAGCAGTGAAGTCCAGGGGCCCTATGGCTACACCTTC. It codes for CASSEVQGPYGYTF.

This clone was counted a few times. The chain carries TRBV6-5 and TRBJ2-5; D might be TRBD1 (6 bases). The J call may be incorrect, as the DNA end agrees better with TRBJ2-7. This CDR3 has 14 residues. CDR1 and CDR2 from the germline V gene are MNHEY and SVGAGI. The CDR3 spells CASRYDRKAYEQYF. Written as DNA, the CDR3 is TGTGCCAGCAGGTACGACAGGAAAGCCTACGAGCAGTACTTC.

This clone was found a few times. V gene TRBV2 combines with J gene TRBJ2-1; 15 bases fit TRBD2. Per germline, CDR1 SNHLY and CDR2 FYNNEI. CDR3 size: 14 residues. V shed 7 bases and J 15 bases; nucleotides not matched to a gene: 10. The CDR3: CASTGTSGGNRLFF. The CDR3, as DNA: TGTGCCAGCACTGGGACTAGCGGGGGGAATAGACTGTTCTTC.

This clone has just a few counts. The chain carries TRBV5-6 and TRBJ2-7; perhaps TRBD1 as D (6 bases). This CDR3 comprises 16 residues. V lost 1 base, J lost 0 bases, and 14 bases lay in between. Germline V gene data show CDR1 as SGHDT and CDR2 as YYEEEE. CDR3 sequence (DNA): TGTGCCAGCAGCTTGCCCGGACAGCGTTTCTCCTACGAGCAGTACTTC. Protein sequence: CASSLPGQRFSYEQYF.

This clone was recorded a few times. The gene calls are TRBV6-1 and TRBJ1-5; no definite D call. CDR3 length equals 17 residues. Germline CDR1 reads MNHNS; CDR2 reads SASEGT. V lost 3 bases and J lost 1, with 16 bases in between. The chain's CDR3 is CASSDGGRVLSNQPQHF. DNA of the CDR3: TGTGCCAGCAGTGACGGTGGGCGGGTATTAAGCAATCAGCCCCAGCATTTT.

The chain carries TRBV6-1 and TRBJ1-1, with 9 bases matching TRBD1. There are 15 residues in the CDR3. V lost 4 bases to trimming and J lost 0 bases; unmatched junction nucleotides: 3. Per the germline V gene, CDR1 is MNHNS and CDR2 is SASEGT. For the CDR3, the DNA is TGTGCCAGCAGTGTCCGGGACAGGGTGAACACTGAAGCTTTCTTT. Protein: CASSVRDRVNTEAFF.

This clone was found a few times. The rearrangement joins TRBV4-1 to TRBJ1-5; TRBD1 aligns across 8 bases. V shed 0 bases, J shed 5 bases, and the junction held 6 bases outside the gene matches. Germline CDR1 and CDR2: MGHRA and YSYEKL. CDR3 size: 16 residues. The CDR3 coding sequence is TGCGCCAGCAGCCAAGATCTAAACAGGGGGGATCAGCCCCAGCATTTT. This translates into CASSQDLNRGDQPQHF.